The source of this T cell receptor beta chain is a study of T cells expressing NK-cell markers. The CDR3 has 14 residues. In germline, CDR1 is MNHEY, CDR2 SMNVEV (reference sequence). TCRdb re-called the 5' RACE reads and shows each CDR3 protein once, DNA omitted. The sample yields 550,000 or so distinct CDR3 sequences, of which the top ten take up roughly 3.4%. The sequence was collected from a man aged 18 to 30 in good health. The source material was blood T cells: a sorted CD56 or NKG2C T cell subset, CD4+ or CD8+ T cells, or bulk PBMC T cells (not recorded which). The chain links TRBV27 to TRBJ2-1. The CDR3 here is CASKAEWVNNEQFF.